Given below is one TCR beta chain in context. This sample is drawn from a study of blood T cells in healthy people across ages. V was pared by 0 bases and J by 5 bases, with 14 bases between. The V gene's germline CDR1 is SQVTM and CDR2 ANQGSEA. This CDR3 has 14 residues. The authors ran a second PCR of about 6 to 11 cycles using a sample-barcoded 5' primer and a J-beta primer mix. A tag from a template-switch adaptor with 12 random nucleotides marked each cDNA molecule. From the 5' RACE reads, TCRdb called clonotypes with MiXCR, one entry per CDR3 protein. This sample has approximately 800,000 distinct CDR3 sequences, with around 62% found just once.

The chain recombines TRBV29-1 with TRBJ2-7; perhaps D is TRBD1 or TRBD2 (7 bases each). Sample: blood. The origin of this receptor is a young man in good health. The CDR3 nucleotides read TGCAGCGTTGAAGAGGGAGGGGGCACGGACGAGCAGTACTTC. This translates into CSVEEGGGTDEQYF.